This T cell receptor beta chain was identified during a study of blood T cell repertoires in COVID-19. The CDR3 runs 13 residues. Germline lookup yields CDR1 LGHDT and CDR2 YNNKEL (reference sequence). Between the trimmed V and J ends, which lost 3 bases and 7 bases, there was a span of 10 bases. Using immunoSEQ multiplex PCR, the repertoire was profiled, and TCRdb retains in-frame clones only, with some absent. The sample lists around 69,000 clones, 85% to 90% seen once, with 4% to 5% in the top ten. This clone was seen a single time. This receptor was identified in a woman aged 50 to 65 with active COVID-19. This chain uses TRBV3-1 (or the pseudogene TRBV3-2) with TRBJ2-4; perhaps TRBD1 as D (5 bases). Sequencing was done on a sample of peripheral blood. CDR3 sequence reads: CASSHKGANIQYF. Here the CDR3 DNA reads TGTGCCAGCAGCCATAAAGGGGCGAACATTCAGTACTTC.